This T cell receptor beta chain originates from a study of blood T cells in healthy people across ages. A J-beta primer mix and a sample-barcoded 5' primer were used in a second PCR of about 6 to 12 cycles. One entry per CDR3 protein results from TCRdb running MiXCR on the 5' RACE reads. The data contain 720,000 or so distinct CDR3 sequences, about 43% of them singletons. Trimming removed 2 bases from V and 7 bases from J; junction bases left unmatched: 4. The CDR3 extends over 15 amino acids. Germline V gene data show CDR1 as SGHRS and CDR2 as YFSETQ. This chain connects TRBV5-1 to TRBJ1-6; 9 bases agree with TRBD1. The sequence was obtained from a man aged 80 or over in good health. Sequencing was performed on blood. CDR3 loop: CASSLQGAGNSPLHF. The CDR3 nucleotides read TGCGCCAGCAGCTTACAGGGGGCGGGAAATTCACCCCTCCACTTT.